These T cell receptor beta chains were read from a single sample in a study of CXCR3-negative and CXCR3-positive naive CD8 T cells. TCRdb re-called the 5' RACE reads and gives one entry per CDR3 protein, without DNA. The listing contains some 66,000 distinct CDR3 sequences. The specimen was naive CXCR3- CD8+ T cells from blood. Source of these receptors: a human donor in good health. Some clones in this sample may be carry-over from other donors' samples. Each CDR3 is given with its conserved first and last residue. Fields, in order: J gene, V gene, CDR3 protein.

J gene: TRBJ2-1
V gene: TRBV7-9
CDR3 protein: CASSGSGSSYNEQFF

J gene: TRBJ2-7
V gene: TRBV29-1
CDR3 protein: CSVVAESYEQYF

J gene: TRBJ2-1
V gene: TRBV4-1
CDR3 protein: CASSQAPGGLSYNEQFF

J gene: TRBJ2-1
V gene: TRBV29-1
CDR3 protein: CSVEYPGTGDNEQFF

J gene: TRBJ2-2
V gene: TRBV25-1
CDR3 protein: CASSLNSGSYGELFF

J gene: TRBJ2-1
V gene: TRBV9
CDR3 protein: CASSAGGGPYNEQFF

J gene: TRBJ2-7
V gene: TRBV5-4
CDR3 protein: CASSLVGETYEQYF

J gene: TRBJ1-1
V gene: TRBV7-9
CDR3 protein: CASSTTGARGTEAFF

J gene: TRBJ2-1
V gene: TRBV2
CDR3 protein: CASSADRAPYNEQFF

J gene: TRBJ2-7
V gene: TRBV28
CDR3 protein: CASRPGQNEQYF

J gene: TRBJ2-7
V gene: TRBV4-1
CDR3 protein: CASSHGLAEPPTWEQYF

J gene: TRBJ1-1
V gene: TRBV5-1
CDR3 protein: CASSLDPVTEAFF

J gene: TRBJ2-1
V gene: TRBV12-3/TRBV12-4
CDR3 protein: CASSSKGGYEQFF

J gene: TRBJ2-7
V gene: TRBV10-2
CDR3 protein: CASSGPKTGVEQYF

J gene: TRBJ1-6
V gene: TRBV21-1
CDR3 protein: CASSTTRRSLNSPLHF

J gene: TRBJ2-1
V gene: TRBV29-1
CDR3 protein: CSVEGLIRGSYNEQFF

J gene: TRBJ2-7
V gene: TRBV20-1
CDR3 protein: CSATPRGNGREQYF

J gene: TRBJ2-1
V gene: TRBV11-2
CDR3 protein: CASSTRPSGPPLAEQFF

J gene: TRBJ2-7
V gene: TRBV20-1
CDR3 protein: CSAPPSVHGEQYF

J gene: TRBJ1-6
V gene: TRBV11-2
CDR3 protein: CASSPMGGGSPLHF

J gene: TRBJ2-1
V gene: TRBV12-3/TRBV12-4
CDR3 protein: CASSSSTVYNEQFF

J gene: TRBJ1-6
V gene: TRBV20-1
CDR3 protein: CSAREGGMDGSPLHF

J gene: TRBJ2-7
V gene: TRBV28
CDR3 protein: CASGGLQSISYEQYF

J gene: TRBJ2-7
V gene: TRBV14
CDR3 protein: CASSQPRGTRAFEQYF

J gene: TRBJ2-7
V gene: TRBV12-3/TRBV12-4
CDR3 protein: CASSFLDESGGEQYF

J gene: TRBJ2-3
V gene: TRBV5-1
CDR3 protein: CASSLATILTDTQYF

J gene: TRBJ2-7
V gene: TRBV7-6
CDR3 protein: CASSTDRPYGEQYF

J gene: TRBJ2-5
V gene: TRBV28
CDR3 protein: CASSSLIGPRRLAQYF

J gene: TRBJ2-3
V gene: TRBV29-1
CDR3 protein: CSARDERDTDTQYF

J gene: TRBJ1-2
V gene: TRBV4-3
CDR3 protein: CASSQDRAYYGYTF

J gene: TRBJ1-1
V gene: TRBV28
CDR3 protein: CASPNRHTEAFF

J gene: TRBJ1-1
V gene: TRBV7-9
CDR3 protein: CASSLEDGPEAFF

J gene: TRBJ2-1
V gene: TRBV4-1
CDR3 protein: CASSQDRGASSYEQYF

J gene: TRBJ2-3
V gene: TRBV7-2
CDR3 protein: CASSPSGGATDTQYF

J gene: TRBJ2-7
V gene: TRBV29-1
CDR3 protein: CSVEFPGLDTYEQYF

J gene: TRBJ2-4
V gene: TRBV28
CDR3 protein: CASSLSRGGVRDIQYF

J gene: TRBJ2-3
V gene: TRBV9
CDR3 protein: CASSVEPSGGATDTQYF

J gene: TRBJ1-1
V gene: TRBV20-1
CDR3 protein: CSSVAGSTEAFF

J gene: TRBJ1-3
V gene: TRBV28
CDR3 protein: CASSIVSVGGTIYF

J gene: TRBJ1-5
V gene: TRBV19
CDR3 protein: CASSLTGFSNQPQHF

J gene: TRBJ1-5
V gene: TRBV28
CDR3 protein: CASSLRQGSNQPQHF

J gene: TRBJ2-5
V gene: TRBV6-5
CDR3 protein: CASSYSVVAAQETQYF

J gene: TRBJ2-3
V gene: TRBV29-1
CDR3 protein: CSVEPIGPTDTQYF

J gene: TRBJ2-3
V gene: TRBV4-2
CDR3 protein: CASSQVGSTDTQYF

J gene: TRBJ2-5
V gene: TRBV14
CDR3 protein: CASSQVGTTGTQYF

J gene: TRBJ2-7
V gene: TRBV15
CDR3 protein: CATSRDQWGGQGDPYEQYF

J gene: TRBJ1-6
V gene: TRBV5-6
CDR3 protein: CASSQGQIAYNSPLHF

J gene: TRBJ1-2
V gene: TRBV5-6
CDR3 protein: CASSLVEPTGDGYTF

J gene: TRBJ2-7
V gene: TRBV20-1
CDR3 protein: CSARNRSPVGRVYEQYF

J gene: TRBJ1-1
V gene: TRBV6-1
CDR3 protein: CASRVSGGNTEAFF

J gene: TRBJ1-2
V gene: TRBV7-9
CDR3 protein: CASSLDYGYTF

J gene: TRBJ1-1
V gene: TRBV4-1
CDR3 protein: CASSWDSGTEAFF

J gene: TRBJ2-2
V gene: TRBV23-1
CDR3 protein: CAGETGAMNTGELFF

J gene: TRBJ1-1
V gene: TRBV4-1
CDR3 protein: CASSQDQGRGTTEAFF

J gene: TRBJ1-1
V gene: TRBV5-1
CDR3 protein: CASSLGPRREMNTEAFF

J gene: TRBJ2-7
V gene: TRBV29-1
CDR3 protein: CSVELAGSISYEQYF